Listed below are T cell receptor beta chains from one sample, sequenced in a study of OX40 agonist ivuxolimab in advanced cancers. TCRdb's table, derived via immunoSEQ multiplex PCR, lists solely in-frame clones and lacks some. The sample carries about 84,000 clones, nearly 95% recorded once. The specimen was CD4+ or CD8+ T cells sorted from blood, collected in a trial of the OX40 agonist ivuxolimab. The origin of the receptors is an adult with an advanced solid tumor such as melanoma, head and neck, liver or kidney cancer. The CDR3 runs from the conserved cysteine through the conserved F or W. A D gene is named only where the DNA matches it firmly. Only part of the rows carry a size: once, few, many, or a class if the clone is expanded.

DNA: TGTGCCAGCAGTTTAAACGGCGGCCTCCACTTT
CDR3: CASSLNGGLHF
V: TRBV27
J: TRBJ1-6
size: NA
D: NA

DNA: TGTGCCAGCAGTTCCATGACAAAGGGGAAAAGCTCCTACGAGCAGTACTTC
CDR3: CASSSMTKGKSSYEQYF
V: TRBV28
J: TRBJ2-7
size: NA
D: NA

DNA: TGTGCCTGGAGTTACGGCCGCGAGCAGTTCTTC
CDR3: CAWSYGREQFF
V: TRBV30
J: TRBJ2-1
size: NA
D: NA

DNA: TGTGCCAGTAGTATAGAACCGGGACAGATGAACACTGAAGCTTTCTTT
CDR3: CASSIEPGQMNTEAFF
V: TRBV19
J: TRBJ1-1
size: NA
D: TRBD1

DNA: TGTGCCAGCAGCTTACTAGCGGGAGATCGCGGGGAGCTGTTTTTT
CDR3: CASSLLAGDRGELFF
V: TRBV13
J: TRBJ2-2
size: NA
D: TRBD2

DNA: TGTGCCAGCAGTTTAGCTAGCGGGAGGTCCTACGAGCAGTACTTC
CDR3: CASSLASGRSYEQYF
V: TRBV27
J: TRBJ2-7
size: once
D: TRBD2

DNA: TGTGCCAGCAGTTACTCGAATTTGGGTTACGAGCAGTACTTC
CDR3: CASSYSNLGYEQYF
V: TRBV6-5
J: TRBJ2-7
size: NA
D: NA

DNA: TGTGCCAGCAGCGTAGGCGCAGGGTCCACTTACGAGCAGTACTTC
CDR3: CASSVGAGSTYEQYF
V: TRBV9
J: TRBJ2-7
size: NA
D: NA

DNA: TGTGCCAGCTCACCACCAGGAGCACCCCCCTACGAGCAGTACTTC
CDR3: CASSPPGAPPYEQYF
V: TRBV18
J: TRBJ2-7
size: NA
D: NA

DNA: TGCAGCGTTGTGGGGCGGGGGGCCCATGGCTACACCTTC
CDR3: CSVVGRGAHGYTF
V: TRBV29-1
J: TRBJ1-2
size: NA
D: NA

DNA: TGTGCCAGCAGTGAAATCCGGGGGAACACTGAAGCTTTCTTT
CDR3: CASSEIRGNTEAFF
V: TRBV6-1
J: TRBJ1-1
size: NA
D: NA

DNA: TGTGCCAGCAGCCCGGGACTTCAGTACGAGCAGTACTTC
CDR3: CASSPGLQYEQYF
V: TRBV11-2
J: TRBJ2-7
size: NA
D: NA

DNA: TGTGCCACCAGCATGGGACGGAACACTGAAGCTTTCTTT
CDR3: CATSMGRNTEAFF
V: TRBV15
J: TRBJ1-1
size: NA
D: NA

DNA: TGTGCCAGCAGCCCTAAGACTAGCGGGAGGGCCTTTTACGAGCAGTACTTC
CDR3: CASSPKTSGRAFYEQYF
V: TRBV5-4
J: TRBJ2-7
size: NA
D: TRBD2

DNA: TGTGCCAGCAGCCCCCCTAGCTCAGGTGAGCAGTTCTTC
CDR3: CASSPPSSGEQFF
V: TRBV7-6
J: TRBJ2-1
size: NA
D: NA

DNA: TGCGCCAGCAGCAAGGGACTAGCGGTATACTCCTACGAGCAGTACTTC
CDR3: CASSKGLAVYSYEQYF
V: TRBV4-3
J: TRBJ2-7
size: once
D: TRBD2

DNA: TGTGCTAGTGGTTTTTCCCCGGGGCTAGCGGGAGGCTACGAGCAGTACTTC
CDR3: CASGFSPGLAGGYEQYF
V: TRBV12-5
J: TRBJ2-7
size: NA
D: TRBD2

DNA: TGTGCCAGCAGCTCCACACAGACAAGCTCCTACAATGAGCAGTTCTTC
CDR3: CASSSTQTSSYNEQFF
V: TRBV7-9
J: TRBJ2-1
size: NA
D: NA

DNA: TGTGCCAGCAGCTACGGACTAGGAGGCACCGGGGAGCTGTTTTTT
CDR3: CASSYGLGGTGELFF
V: TRBV7-2
J: TRBJ2-2
size: NA
D: TRBD2

DNA: TGTGCCAGCTCACCCGGGCAGGGAGCTAACTATGGCTACACCTTC
CDR3: CASSPGQGANYGYTF
V: TRBV18
J: TRBJ1-2
size: NA
D: NA

DNA: TGTGCCAGCAGCGAATGGACTAGCGGGAGGGTCGAGGCCATTCAGTACTTC
CDR3: CASSEWTSGRVEAIQYF
V: TRBV14
J: TRBJ2-4
size: NA
D: TRBD2

DNA: TGTGCCAGCAGCTTGGCCGGGACAGGGGGCTACGAGCAGTACTTC
CDR3: CASSLAGTGGYEQYF
V: TRBV5-4
J: TRBJ2-7
size: NA
D: TRBD1

DNA: TGTGCCAGCAGCTTGGGGGAGGCGGGAGCGAACCAAGAGACCCAGTACTTC
CDR3: CASSLGEAGANQETQYF
V: TRBV5-4
J: TRBJ2-5
size: NA
D: TRBD2

DNA: TGTGCCAGCAGCACCCAAAGGGATCAGTGCCAATCTAACTATGGCTACACCTTC
CDR3: CASSTQRDQCQSNYGYTF
V: TRBV21-1
J: TRBJ1-2
size: NA
D: NA

DNA: TGTGCCAGCAGCCATACGGACGGCTTTTTAGGTGAGCAGTTCTTC
CDR3: CASSHTDGFLGEQFF
V: TRBV5-8
J: TRBJ2-1
size: NA
D: NA

DNA: TGTGCCAGCAGTTTCGTAGCGGATAAGTACTTC
CDR3: CASSFVADKYF
V: TRBV28
J: TRBJ2-7
size: NA
D: NA

DNA: TGTGCCAGCAGCGTAGAGGACGGGAGGAGTGTGACAGATACGCAGTATTTT
CDR3: CASSVEDGRSVTDTQYF
V: TRBV9
J: TRBJ2-3
size: NA
D: TRBD2

DNA: TGTGCCACCAGCAGAGGACGGGAAGGGCAAGAGACCCAGTACTTC
CDR3: CATSRGREGQETQYF
V: TRBV15
J: TRBJ2-5
size: NA
D: NA

DNA: TGTGCCAGCAGTCGACTAGCGGGAGGCACAGATACGCAGTATTTT
CDR3: CASSRLAGGTDTQYF
V: TRBV6-5
J: TRBJ2-3
size: NA
D: TRBD2

DNA: TGTGCCAGCAGCCAATCGGGAGGAGATACGCAGTATTTT
CDR3: CASSQSGGDTQYF
V: TRBV16
J: TRBJ2-3
size: once
D: NA

DNA: TGTGCCAGCAGTTACAGTGACACCTACCAAGAGACCCAGTACTTC
CDR3: CASSYSDTYQETQYF
V: TRBV6-5
J: TRBJ2-5
size: NA
D: NA

DNA: TGTGCCAGCAGCCCGAGCGGGAGGACGGATTACGAGCAGTACTTC
CDR3: CASSPSGRTDYEQYF
V: TRBV7-8
J: TRBJ2-7
size: NA
D: TRBD2

DNA: TGTGCCAGCAGCGTCGGACAGGGGCTTAACTACGAGCAGTACTTC
CDR3: CASSVGQGLNYEQYF
V: TRBV9
J: TRBJ2-7
size: NA
D: TRBD1

DNA: TGCGCCAGCAGTGAGTCTCTGTACTACGAGCAGTACTTC
CDR3: CASSESLYYEQYF
V: TRBV10-1
J: TRBJ2-7
size: few
D: NA

DNA: TGTGCCAGCAGCCCCAACCCTACCTACACTGAAGCTTTCTTT
CDR3: CASSPNPTYTEAFF
V: TRBV7-6
J: TRBJ1-1
size: NA
D: NA

DNA: TGTGCCAGTAGTATGGCGAGTATTGAGCAGTTCTTC
CDR3: CASSMASIEQFF
V: TRBV19
J: TRBJ2-1
size: NA
D: NA

DNA: TGTGCCTCCTCTGCGGGGGCCGAGGGCCCTACCGGGGAGCTGTTTTTT
CDR3: CASSAGAEGPTGELFF
V: TRBV9
J: TRBJ2-2
size: NA
D: NA

DNA: TGTGCCAGCAGTTCACGATTACGGCCTCAAGCGGGAGTAATTTTAGAAGAGACCCAGTACTTC
CDR3: CASSSRLRPQAGVILEETQYF
V: TRBV28
J: TRBJ2-5
size: NA
D: TRBD2